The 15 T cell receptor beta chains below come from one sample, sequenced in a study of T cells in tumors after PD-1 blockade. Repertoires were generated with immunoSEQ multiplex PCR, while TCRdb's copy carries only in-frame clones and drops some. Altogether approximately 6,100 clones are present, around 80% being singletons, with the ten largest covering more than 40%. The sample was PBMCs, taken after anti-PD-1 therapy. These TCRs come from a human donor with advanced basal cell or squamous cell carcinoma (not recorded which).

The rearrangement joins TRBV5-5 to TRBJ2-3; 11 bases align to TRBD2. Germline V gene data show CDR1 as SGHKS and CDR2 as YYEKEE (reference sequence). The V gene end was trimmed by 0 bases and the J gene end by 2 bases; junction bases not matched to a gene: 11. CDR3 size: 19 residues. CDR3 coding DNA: TGTGCCAGCAGCTTGGGACTAGCGGGGATTACAACGAACACAGATACGCAGTATTTT. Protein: CASSLGLAGITTNTDTQYF.

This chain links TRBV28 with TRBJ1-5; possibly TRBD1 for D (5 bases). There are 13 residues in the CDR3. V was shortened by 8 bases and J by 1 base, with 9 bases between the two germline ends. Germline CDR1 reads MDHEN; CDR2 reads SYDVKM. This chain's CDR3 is CASRRGSNQPQHF. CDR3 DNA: TGTGCCAGCCGAAGGGGAAGCAATCAGCCCCAGCATTTT.

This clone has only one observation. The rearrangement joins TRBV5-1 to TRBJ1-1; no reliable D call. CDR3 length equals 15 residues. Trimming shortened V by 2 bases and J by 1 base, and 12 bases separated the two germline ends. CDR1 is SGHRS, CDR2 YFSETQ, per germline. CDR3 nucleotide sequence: TGCGCCAGCAGCTTACCCGGGCCGGGGAACACTGAAGCTTTCTTT. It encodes CASSLPGPGNTEAFF. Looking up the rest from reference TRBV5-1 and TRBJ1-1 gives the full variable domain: KAGVTQTPRYLIKTRGQQVTLSCSPISGHRSVSWYQQTPGQGLQFLFEYFSETQRNKGNFPGRFSGRQFSNSRSEMNVSTLELGDSALYLCASSLPGPGNTEAFFGQGTRLTVV.

CDR3 sequence reads: CASSQDLSSGNTIYF. The DNA of the CDR3 is TGTGCCAGCAGCCAAGACCTGAGCTCTGGAAACACCATATATTTT. The V gene is TRBV14, the J gene TRBJ1-3; D is ambiguous. The V gene lost 0 bases and the J gene lost 0 bases, with 6 bases spanning the gap. The length of the CDR3 is 15 residues. Germline V gives CDR1 SGHDN, CDR2 FVKESK.

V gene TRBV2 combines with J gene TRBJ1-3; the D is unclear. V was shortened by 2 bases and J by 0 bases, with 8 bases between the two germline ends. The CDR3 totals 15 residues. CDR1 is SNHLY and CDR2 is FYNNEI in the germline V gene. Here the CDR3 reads CASSEMRASGNTIYF. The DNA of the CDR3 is TGTGCCAGCAGTGAAATGAGGGCCTCTGGAAACACCATATATTTT.

This chain's CDR3 is CASSQDTGDYTGELFF. The CDR3 bases are TGCGCCAGCAGCCAAGATACCGGGGACTACACCGGGGAGCTGTTTTTT. This chain uses TRBV4-3 with TRBJ2-2; perhaps TRBD2 as D (6 bases). The ends were cut back, 0 bases at V and 3 bases at J, with 11 bases in the middle. This CDR3 has 16 residues. Germline CDR1 reads LGHNA; CDR2 reads YSLEER.

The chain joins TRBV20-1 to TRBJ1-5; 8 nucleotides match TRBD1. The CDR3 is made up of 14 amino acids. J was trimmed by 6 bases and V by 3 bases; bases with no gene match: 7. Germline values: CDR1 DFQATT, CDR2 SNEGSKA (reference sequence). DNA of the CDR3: TGCAGTGCTAGTGCGGCAGGGGGCTTTCAGCCCCAGCATTTT. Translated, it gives CSASAAGGFQPQHF.

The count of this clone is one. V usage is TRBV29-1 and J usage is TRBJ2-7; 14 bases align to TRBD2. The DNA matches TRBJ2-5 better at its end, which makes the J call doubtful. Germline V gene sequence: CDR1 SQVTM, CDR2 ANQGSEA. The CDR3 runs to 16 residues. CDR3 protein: CSVTGTSGGEVETQYF. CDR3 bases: TGCAGCGTTACAGGGACTAGCGGGGGAGAGGTAGAGACCCAGTACTTC.

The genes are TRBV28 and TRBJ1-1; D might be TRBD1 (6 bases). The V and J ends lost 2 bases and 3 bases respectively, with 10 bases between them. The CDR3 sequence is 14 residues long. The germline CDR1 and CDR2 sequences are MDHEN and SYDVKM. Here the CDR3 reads CASSLTGIDTEAFF. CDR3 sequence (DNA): TGTGCCAGCAGTTTAACAGGGATCGACACTGAAGCTTTCTTT.

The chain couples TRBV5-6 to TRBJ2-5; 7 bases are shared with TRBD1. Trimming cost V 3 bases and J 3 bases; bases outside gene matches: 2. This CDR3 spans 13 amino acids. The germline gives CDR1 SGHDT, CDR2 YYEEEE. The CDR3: CASSSQGKETQYF. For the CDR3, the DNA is TGTGCCAGCAGCTCACAGGGGAAAGAGACCCAGTACTTC. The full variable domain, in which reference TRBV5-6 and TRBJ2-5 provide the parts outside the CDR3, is DAGVTQSPTHLIKTRGQQVTLRCSPKSGHDTVSWYQQALGQGPQFIFQYYEEEERQRGNFPDRFSGHQFPNYSSELNVNALLLGDSALYLCASSSQGKETQYFGPGTRLLVL.

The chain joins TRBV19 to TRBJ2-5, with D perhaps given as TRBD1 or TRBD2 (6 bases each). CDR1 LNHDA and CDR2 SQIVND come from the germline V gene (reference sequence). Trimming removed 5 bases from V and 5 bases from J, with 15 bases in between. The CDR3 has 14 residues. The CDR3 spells CASSSGDSGETQYF. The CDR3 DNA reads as TGTGCCAGTAGTTCAGGGGACTCTGGGGAGACCCAGTACTTC.

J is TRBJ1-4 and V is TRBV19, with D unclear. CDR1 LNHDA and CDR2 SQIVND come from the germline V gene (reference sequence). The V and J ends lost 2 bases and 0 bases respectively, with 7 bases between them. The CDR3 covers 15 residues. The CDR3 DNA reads TGTGCCAGTAGTATACGGCGGTCAACTAATGAAAAACTGTTTTTT. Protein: CASSIRRSTNEKLFF.

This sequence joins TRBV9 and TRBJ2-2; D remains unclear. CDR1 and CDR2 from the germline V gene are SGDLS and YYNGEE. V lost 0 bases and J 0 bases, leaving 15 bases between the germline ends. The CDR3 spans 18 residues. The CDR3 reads CASSVDSGLRTNTGELFF. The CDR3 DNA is TGTGCCAGCAGCGTAGATTCAGGCTTGAGAACGAACACCGGGGAGCTGTTTTTT.

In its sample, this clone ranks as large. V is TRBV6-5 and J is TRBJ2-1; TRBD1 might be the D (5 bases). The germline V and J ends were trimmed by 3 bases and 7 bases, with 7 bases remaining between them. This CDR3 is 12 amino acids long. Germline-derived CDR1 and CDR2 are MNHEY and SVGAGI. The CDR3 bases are TGTGCCAGCAGTTATCCAGGGAATGAGCAGTTCTTC. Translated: CASSYPGNEQFF.

The CDR3 protein is CASSQLGSWGQPQHF. DNA of the CDR3: TGTGCCAGCAGCCAGCTCGGGAGCTGGGGACAGCCCCAGCATTTT. This chain uses TRBV7-2 with TRBJ1-5; D is unresolved. This CDR3 region has 15 residues. The germline V gene encodes CDR1 SGHTA and CDR2 FQGNSA. V lost 5 bases, J lost 7 bases, and 18 bases lay in between. The full variable domain, completed using reference TRBV7-2 and TRBJ1-5, is GAGVSQSPSNKVTEKGKDVELRCDPISGHTALYWYRQSLGQGLEFLIYFQGNSAPDKSGLPSDRFSAERTGGSVSTLTIQRTQQEDSAVYLCASSQLGSWGQPQHFGDGTRLSIL.